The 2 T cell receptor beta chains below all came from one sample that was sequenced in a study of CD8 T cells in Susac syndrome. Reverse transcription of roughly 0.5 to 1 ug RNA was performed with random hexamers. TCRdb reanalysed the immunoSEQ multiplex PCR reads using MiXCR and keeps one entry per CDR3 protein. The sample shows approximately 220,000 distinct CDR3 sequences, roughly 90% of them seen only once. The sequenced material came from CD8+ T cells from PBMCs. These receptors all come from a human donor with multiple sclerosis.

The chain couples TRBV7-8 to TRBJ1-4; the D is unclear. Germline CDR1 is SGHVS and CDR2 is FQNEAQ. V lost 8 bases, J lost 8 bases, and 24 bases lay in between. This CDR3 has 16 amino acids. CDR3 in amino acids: CASAPVVASLTEKLFF. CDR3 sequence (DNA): TGTGCCAGCGCCCCTGTTGTGGCCTCACTGACGGAAAAACTGTTTTTT.

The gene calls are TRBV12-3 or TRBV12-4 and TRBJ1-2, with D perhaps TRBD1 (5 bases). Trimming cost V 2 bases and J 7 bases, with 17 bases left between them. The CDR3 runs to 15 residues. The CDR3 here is CASSLMSGANRGYTF. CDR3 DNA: TGTGCCAGCAGTTTAATGTCTGGGGCCAACCGTGGCTACACCTTC.